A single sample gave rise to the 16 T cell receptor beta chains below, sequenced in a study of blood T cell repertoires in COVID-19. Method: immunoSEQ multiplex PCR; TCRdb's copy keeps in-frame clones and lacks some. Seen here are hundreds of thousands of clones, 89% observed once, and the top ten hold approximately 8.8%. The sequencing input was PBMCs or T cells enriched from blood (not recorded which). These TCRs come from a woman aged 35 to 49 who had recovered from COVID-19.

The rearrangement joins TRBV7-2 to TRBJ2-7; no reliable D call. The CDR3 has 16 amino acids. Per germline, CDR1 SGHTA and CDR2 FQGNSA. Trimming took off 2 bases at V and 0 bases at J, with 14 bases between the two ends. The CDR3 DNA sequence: TGTGCCAGCAGCTTACAGCATAGTGGGCCCTCCTACGAGCAGTACTTC. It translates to CASSLQHSGPSYEQYF.

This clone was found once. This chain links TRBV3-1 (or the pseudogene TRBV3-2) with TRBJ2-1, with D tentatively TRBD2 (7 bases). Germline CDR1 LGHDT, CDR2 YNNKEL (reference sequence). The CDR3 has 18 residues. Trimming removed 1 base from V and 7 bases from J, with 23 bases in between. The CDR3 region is CASSQVVGGGYEGNEQFF. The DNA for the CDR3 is TGTGCCAGCAGCCAAGTAGTAGGGGGGGGATATGAAGGGAATGAGCAGTTCTTC.

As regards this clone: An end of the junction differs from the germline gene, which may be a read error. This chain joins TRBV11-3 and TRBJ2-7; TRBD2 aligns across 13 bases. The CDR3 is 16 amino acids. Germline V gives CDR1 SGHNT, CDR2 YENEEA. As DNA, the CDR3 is TGTGCCAGCAGCTATTGGACTAGCGGGAGCTCCAACGAGCAGTACTTC. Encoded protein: CASSYWTSGSSNEQYF.

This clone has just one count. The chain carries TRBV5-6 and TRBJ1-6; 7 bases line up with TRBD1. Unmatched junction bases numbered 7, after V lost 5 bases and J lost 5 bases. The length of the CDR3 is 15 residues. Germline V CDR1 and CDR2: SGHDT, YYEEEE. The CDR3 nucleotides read TGTGCCAGCAGTCGCCTGGACAGGCATAATTCACCCCTCCACTTT. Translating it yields CASSRLDRHNSPLHF.

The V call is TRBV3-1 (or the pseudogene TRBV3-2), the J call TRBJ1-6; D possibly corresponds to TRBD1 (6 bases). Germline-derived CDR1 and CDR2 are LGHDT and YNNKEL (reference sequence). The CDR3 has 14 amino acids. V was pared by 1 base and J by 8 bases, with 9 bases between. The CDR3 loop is CASSQGAGDSPLHF. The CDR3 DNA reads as TGTGCCAGCAGCCAAGGGGCAGGGGATTCACCCCTCCACTTT.

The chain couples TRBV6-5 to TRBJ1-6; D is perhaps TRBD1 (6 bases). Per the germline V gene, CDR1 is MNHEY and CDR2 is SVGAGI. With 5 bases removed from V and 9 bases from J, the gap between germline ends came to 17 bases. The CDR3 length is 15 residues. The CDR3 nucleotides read TGTGCCAGCAGTCCCCAGGGGTCCGATGGTTCACCCCTCCACTTT. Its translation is CASSPQGSDGSPLHF.

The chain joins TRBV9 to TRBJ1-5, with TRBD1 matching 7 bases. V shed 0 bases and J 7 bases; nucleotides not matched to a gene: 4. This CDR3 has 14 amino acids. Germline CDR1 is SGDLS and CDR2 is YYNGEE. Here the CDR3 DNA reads TGTGCCAGCAGCGTAGGGCCAGGGGGGCAGCCCCAGCATTTT. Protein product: CASSVGPGGQPQHF.

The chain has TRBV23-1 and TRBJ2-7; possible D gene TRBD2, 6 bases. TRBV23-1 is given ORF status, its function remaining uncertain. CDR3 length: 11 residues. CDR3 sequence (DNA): TGCCGCTACGGGGGAGCCTACGAGCAGTACTTC. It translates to CRYGGAYEQYF.

The CDR3: CASSQGTGLMNTEAFF. In nucleotides, the CDR3 is TGTGCCAGCAGCCAAGGGACAGGGCTAATGAACACTGAAGCTTTCTTT. This chain joins TRBV4-2 and TRBJ1-1; the match to TRBD1 covers 8 bases. Trimming took 1 base from V and 0 from J; bases not matched to a gene: 4. CDR3 length: 16 amino acids. Looked up from germline, CDR1 is LGHNA and CDR2 is YNFKEQ.

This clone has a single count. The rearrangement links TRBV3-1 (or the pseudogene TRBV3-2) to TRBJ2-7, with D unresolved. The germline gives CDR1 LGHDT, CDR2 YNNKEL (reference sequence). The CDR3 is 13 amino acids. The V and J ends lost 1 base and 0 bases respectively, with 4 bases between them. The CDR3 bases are TGTGCCAGCAGCCAAGGGCACTCCTACGAGCAGTACTTC. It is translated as CASSQGHSYEQYF.

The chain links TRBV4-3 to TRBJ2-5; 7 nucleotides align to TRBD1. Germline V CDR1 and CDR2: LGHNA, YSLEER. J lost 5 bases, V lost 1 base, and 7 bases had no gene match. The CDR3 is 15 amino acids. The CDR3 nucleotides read TGCGCCAGCAGCCAAGGACAGGGAGTTCTGGAGACCCAGTACTTC. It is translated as CASSQGQGVLETQYF.

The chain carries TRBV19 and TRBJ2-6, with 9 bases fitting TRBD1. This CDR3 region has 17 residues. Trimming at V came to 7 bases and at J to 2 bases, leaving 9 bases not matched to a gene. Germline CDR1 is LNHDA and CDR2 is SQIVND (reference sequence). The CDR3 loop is CASTPRDRATGANVLTF. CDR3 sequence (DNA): TGTGCCAGTACCCCCCGGGACAGGGCCACTGGGGCCAACGTCCTGACTTTC.

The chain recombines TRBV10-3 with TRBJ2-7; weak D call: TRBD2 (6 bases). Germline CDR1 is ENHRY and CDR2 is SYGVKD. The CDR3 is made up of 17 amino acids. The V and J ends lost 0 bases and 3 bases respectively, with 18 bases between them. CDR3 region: CAISESGDSVGGYEQYF. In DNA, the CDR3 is TGTGCCATCAGTGAGTCCGGGGACTCAGTCGGTGGCTACGAGCAGTACTTC.

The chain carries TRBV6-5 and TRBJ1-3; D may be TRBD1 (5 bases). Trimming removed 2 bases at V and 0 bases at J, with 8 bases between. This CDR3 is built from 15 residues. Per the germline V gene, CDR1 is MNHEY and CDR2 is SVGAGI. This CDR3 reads CASSYGAVSGNTIYF. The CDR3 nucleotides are TGTGCCAGCAGTTACGGGGCGGTCTCTGGAAACACCATATATTTT.

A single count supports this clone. The CDR3 loop is CASRTTGGVTEAFF. The CDR3 nucleotides are TGTGCCAGCAGGACGACAGGGGGCGTCACTGAAGCTTTCTTT. The chain recombines TRBV6-4 with TRBJ1-1; 10 positions agree with TRBD1. CDR3 size: 14 residues. V lost 6 bases and J lost 4; bases outside the gene matches: 5. CDR1 and CDR2 (germline): MRHNA, SNTAGT.

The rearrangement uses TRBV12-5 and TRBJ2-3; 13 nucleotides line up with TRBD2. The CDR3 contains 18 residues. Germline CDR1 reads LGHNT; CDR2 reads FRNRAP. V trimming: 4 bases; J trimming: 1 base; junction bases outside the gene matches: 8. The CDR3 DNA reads TGTGCTAGTGGTTCCGGGACTAGCGGGACCTGGGGCACAGATACGCAGTATTTT. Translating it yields CASGSGTSGTWGTDTQYF.